This note documents a single TCR beta chain sequence. Per the original data handling: Using reference gene primer amplification, nucleated cell counts were estimated. Measured with immunoSEQ multiplex PCR; TCRdb has only the in-frame clones, and not every one. V and J calls and clone size are those listed in that table; D and trimming were worked out from the DNA. The data show roughly 200,000 clones, with around 87% seen just once and 3% to 3.5% held by the top ten. The entry originates in a study of blood T cell repertoires in COVID-19. Study information: The United States, Italy and Spain supplied acute and convalescent COVID-19 samples. Sample material is recorded as cDNA or gDNA derived from T cells, B-cell-depleted T cells, or PBMCs.

J lost 5 bases, V lost 5 bases, and 18 bases had no gene match. The CDR3 has 17 amino acids. The germline V gene encodes CDR1 SGHDT and CDR2 YYEEEE. The receptor was isolated from a man in his 60s with acute or convalescent COVID-19. Sequences were obtained from peripheral blood. The gene calls are TRBV5-6 and TRBJ2-7, with 8 bases lining up with TRBD1. In DNA, the CDR3 is TGTGCCAGCAGTTCCCGCGGTCGGGGGCAGGGGGCGAACGAGCAGTACTTC. Translating gives CASSSRGRGQGANEQYF. Full variable domain (missing parts from reference TRBV5-6 and TRBJ2-7): DAGVTQSPTHLIKTRGQQVTLRCSPKSGHDTVSWYQQALGQGPQFIFQYYEEEERQRGNFPDRFSGHQFPNYSSELNVNALLLGDSALYLCASSSRGRGQGANEQYFGPGTRLTVT.